The sequence of this T cell receptor (beta chain) was determined in a study of cytomegalovirus exposure and HLA in healthy donors. Study results and caveats: Most TCR sequences were rare, but some public TCRs occurred in many donors. A later examination showed that TCR association rates differed by HLA locus, with DRB1 most and HLA-C fewest. Among the sequence variants, a highly shared cluster was likely an artifact of sequencing.

A word on this clone: Its matching antigen is unknown.

The germline V gene has CDR1 SGHNT and CDR2 YENEEA. The CDR3 runs 14 residues. The V gene end was trimmed by 3 bases and the J gene end by 10 bases; junction bases not matched to a gene: 8. Amplification used 60 Vbeta primers and 13 Jbeta primers. In the original processing: Approximately 11 million shared chains were among approximately 87 million unique TCR beta chains counted in a later analysis. Here immunoSEQ multiplex PCR was the method, and the copy in TCRdb shows in-frame clones only, minus some. That table supplies the V and J calls and clone size; D and trimming were determined from the DNA. This table has approximately 110,000 clones, approximately 69% appearing once.

The sequencing input was PBMCs. This TCR derives from a man aged 25-45 years in good health and CMV-seronegative. The chain has TRBV11-3 and TRBJ2-7; 11 bases are a match to TRBD1. In DNA, the CDR3 is TGTGCCAGCAGCTTTACAGGACAGGGGGCTCAACAGTACTTC. It yields the protein CASSFTGQGAQQYF.